This TCR beta chain was sequenced in a study of circulating CD8 cells and anti-PD-1 response in melanoma. Four subsets defined by PD-1 and/or TIGIT were sorted from live CD3+CD8+TCRalphabeta+ cells. The CDR3 runs 18 residues. Germline V gene sequence: CDR1 LGHNA, CDR2 YNFKEQ. With V trimmed by 0 bases and J by 2 bases, 9 bases remained unmatched. In its sample, this clonotype was seen a few times. The QIAseq Immune Repertoire TCR panel built the libraries from roughly 16 ng of total RNA. TCRdb re-derived calls from the reads in MiXCR, one entry per CDR3 protein. This table has 1,500 to 2,000 distinct CDR3 sequences, roughly 7.3% appearing once.

This chain connects TRBV4-2 to TRBJ2-7; 11 bases line up with TRBD2. The sequence was obtained from a human donor with melanoma. The sequencing here drew on CD8+ T cells from PBMCs, taken at baseline or after one month of anti-PD-1 therapy (not recorded which). The CDR3 region has the DNA TGTGCCAGCAGCCAAGAAGGGGTAGCGGGAGGGCCAGCCTACGAGCAGTACTTC. It encodes CASSQEGVAGGPAYEQYF.